The rows below give T cell receptor beta chains drawn from one sample of a study of blood T cell repertoires in COVID-19. Sequencing used immunoSEQ multiplex PCR; TCRdb keeps in-frame clones, though not all of them. This sample yields about 300,000 clones, of which roughly 86% are seen a single time; 1.5% to 2% belongs to the top ten. What was sequenced was peripheral blood. The receptors derive from a woman in her thirties with COVID-19, enrolled during active disease. Each CDR3 is given with its conserved first and last residue. A D gene is named only where the DNA matches it firmly. Expanded clones get a size class; other rows say once, few or many, or leave the size out.

len: 13
d_gene: -
j_gene: TRBJ1-3
abundance: once
v_gene: TRBV2
CDR3nt: TGTGCCAGCAGTGCAGGGTTTGGAAACACCATATATTTT
CDR3aa: CASSAGFGNTIYF

len: 11
d_gene: -
j_gene: TRBJ2-3
abundance: -
v_gene: TRBV2
CDR3nt: TGTGCCAGCACCTACACAGATACGCAGTATTTT
CDR3aa: CASTYTDTQYF

len: 15
d_gene: -
j_gene: TRBJ1-2
abundance: -
v_gene: TRBV7-3
CDR3nt: TGTGCCAGCAGCTTCGCATCGGGGGGCAACTATGGCTACACCTTC
CDR3aa: CASSFASGGNYGYTF

len: 16
d_gene: -
j_gene: TRBJ2-6
abundance: once
v_gene: TRBV5-1
CDR3nt: TGCGCCAGCAGCTTGCCCGGAGACTCTGGGGCCAACGTCCTGACTTTC
CDR3aa: CASSLPGDSGANVLTF

len: 13
d_gene: TRBD1
j_gene: TRBJ1-1
abundance: -
v_gene: TRBV2
CDR3nt: TGTGCCAGCAGTGGACAGGGACCCACTGAAGCTTTCTTT
CDR3aa: CASSGQGPTEAFF

len: 14
d_gene: -
j_gene: TRBJ1-6
abundance: -
v_gene: TRBV5-4
CDR3nt: TGTGCCAGCAGGATCTCGGGATTCAATTCACCCCTCCACTTT
CDR3aa: CASRISGFNSPLHF

len: 20
d_gene: -
j_gene: TRBJ2-4
abundance: -
v_gene: TRBV21-1
CDR3nt: TGTGCCAGCAGCCGTGACGGACTAGCGGGGCCGGTTTCGGCCAAAAACATTCAGTACTTC
CDR3aa: CASSRDGLAGPVSAKNIQYF

len: 15
d_gene: TRBD1
j_gene: TRBJ1-5
abundance: -
v_gene: TRBV2
CDR3nt: TGTGCCAGCAGTGCCGAGGGGGCCAACGGGCAGCCCCAGCATTTT
CDR3aa: CASSAEGANGQPQHF

len: 18
d_gene: TRBD2
j_gene: TRBJ2-4
abundance: -
v_gene: TRBV27
CDR3nt: TGTGCCAGCCGCAGTAGCGGGGGGGTAACCTTAGCCAAAAACATTCAGTACTTC
CDR3aa: CASRSSGGVTLAKNIQYF

len: 12
d_gene: -
j_gene: TRBJ2-1
abundance: -
v_gene: TRBV6-5
CDR3nt: TGTGCCAGCAGTTACTCAGGGGATGAGCAGTTCTTC
CDR3aa: CASSYSGDEQFF

len: 16
d_gene: -
j_gene: TRBJ2-1
abundance: few
v_gene: TRBV2
CDR3nt: TGTGCCAGCAGTTCCAGGGGGATAGCGGAGTCGGATGAGCAGTTCTTC
CDR3aa: CASSSRGIAESDEQFF

len: 15
d_gene: -
j_gene: TRBJ2-3
abundance: -
v_gene: TRBV5-1
CDR3nt: TGCGCCAGCAGCCAAGGGGATGTCTTGAGGGATACGCAGTATTTT
CDR3aa: CASSQGDVLRDTQYF

len: 14
d_gene: TRBD1
j_gene: TRBJ2-7
abundance: -
v_gene: TRBV24-1
CDR3nt: TGTGCCACCAGTGATTCCTCAGGGGGCTACGAGCAGTACTTC
CDR3aa: CATSDSSGGYEQYF

len: 15
d_gene: -
j_gene: TRBJ1-6
abundance: -
v_gene: TRBV4-1
CDR3nt: TGCGCCAGCAGCCAGGCACTAGGACCCGGGGGTCCCCTCCACTTT
CDR3aa: CASSQALGPGGPLHF

len: 15
d_gene: TRBD1
j_gene: TRBJ1-1
abundance: -
v_gene: TRBV3-1/TRBV3-2
CDR3nt: TGTGCCAGCAGCCACACAGGGGGCATTTTGACTGAAGCTTTCTTT
CDR3aa: CASSHTGGILTEAFF

len: 15
d_gene: -
j_gene: TRBJ2-1
abundance: -
v_gene: TRBV5-4
CDR3nt: TGTGCCAGCAGCTTGGCGGGAAAGGGGGTGAATGAGCAGTTCTTC
CDR3aa: CASSLAGKGVNEQFF

len: 16
d_gene: TRBD1
j_gene: TRBJ1-3
abundance: -
v_gene: TRBV4-1
CDR3nt: TGCGCCAGCAGCCACGCGACAGGGGCCTCTGGAAACACCATATATTTT
CDR3aa: CASSHATGASGNTIYF

len: 16
d_gene: -
j_gene: TRBJ1-5
abundance: -
v_gene: TRBV7-2
CDR3nt: TGTGCCAGCAGCTTCTCCACGCGCACAGGCAATCAGCCCCAGCATTTT
CDR3aa: CASSFSTRTGNQPQHF

len: 16
d_gene: -
j_gene: TRBJ1-4
abundance: -
v_gene: TRBV15
CDR3nt: TGTGCCACCAGCAAGACCGACAAACTGCCTAATGAAAAACTGTTTTTT
CDR3aa: CATSKTDKLPNEKLFF

len: 13
d_gene: -
j_gene: TRBJ2-7
abundance: once
v_gene: TRBV14
CDR3nt: TGTGCCAGCAGCCCAGCTGGAGGGGCCGAGCAGTACTTC
CDR3aa: CASSPAGGAEQYF

len: 18
d_gene: -
j_gene: TRBJ2-1
abundance: -
v_gene: TRBV7-2
CDR3nt: TGTGCCAGCAGCTTAGTTCTCGTGGGCATTAGCTCCTACAATGAGCAGTTCTTC
CDR3aa: CASSLVLVGISSYNEQFF

len: 15
d_gene: -
j_gene: TRBJ2-1
abundance: -
v_gene: TRBV5-6
CDR3nt: TGTGCCAGCAGCTTTATCTGGCTCTCCTACAATGAGCAGTTCTTC
CDR3aa: CASSFIWLSYNEQFF

len: 15
d_gene: TRBD1
j_gene: TRBJ1-4
abundance: -
v_gene: TRBV5-1
CDR3nt: TGCGCCAGCAGCCGTCTCAGGGGGGTAGACGAAAAACTGTTTTTT
CDR3aa: CASSRLRGVDEKLFF